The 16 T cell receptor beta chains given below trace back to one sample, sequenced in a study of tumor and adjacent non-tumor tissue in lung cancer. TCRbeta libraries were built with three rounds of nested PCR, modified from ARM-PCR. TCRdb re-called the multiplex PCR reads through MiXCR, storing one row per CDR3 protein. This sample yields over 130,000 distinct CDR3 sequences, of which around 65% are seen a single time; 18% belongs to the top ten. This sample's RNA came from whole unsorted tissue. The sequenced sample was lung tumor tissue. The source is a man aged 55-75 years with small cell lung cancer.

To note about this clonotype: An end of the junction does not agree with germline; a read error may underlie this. CDR3 in DNA: TGTGTCAGCAGTTACGGACATCCGGGGGAGACCCAGTACTTC. Protein: CVSSYGHPGETQYF. The genes are TRBV6-5 and TRBJ2-5; D could derive from TRBD1 or TRBD2 (5 bases each). The CDR3 is 14 amino acids. CDR1 is MNHEY, CDR2 SVGAGI, per germline.

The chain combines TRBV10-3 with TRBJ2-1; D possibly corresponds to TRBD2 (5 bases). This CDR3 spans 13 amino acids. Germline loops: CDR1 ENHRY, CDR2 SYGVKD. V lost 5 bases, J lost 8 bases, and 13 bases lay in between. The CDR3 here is CAISQLAGDEQFF. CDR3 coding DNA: TGTGCCATCAGTCAGCTAGCTGGCGATGAGCAGTTCTTC.

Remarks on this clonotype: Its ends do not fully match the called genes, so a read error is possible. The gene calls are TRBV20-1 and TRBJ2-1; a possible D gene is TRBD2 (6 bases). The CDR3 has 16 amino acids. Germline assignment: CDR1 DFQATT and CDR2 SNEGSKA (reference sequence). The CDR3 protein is CNARPLGRGSYNEQFF. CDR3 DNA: TGCAATGCTAGGCCTCTGGGGCGGGGCTCCTACAATGAGCAGTTCTTC.

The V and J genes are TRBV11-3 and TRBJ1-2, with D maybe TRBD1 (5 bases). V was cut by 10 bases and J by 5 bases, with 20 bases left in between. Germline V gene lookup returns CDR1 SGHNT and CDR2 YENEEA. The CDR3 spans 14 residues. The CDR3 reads CATNSLGRKYGYTF. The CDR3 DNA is TGTGCCACCAACTCCCTGGGACGGAAGTATGGCTACACCTTC.

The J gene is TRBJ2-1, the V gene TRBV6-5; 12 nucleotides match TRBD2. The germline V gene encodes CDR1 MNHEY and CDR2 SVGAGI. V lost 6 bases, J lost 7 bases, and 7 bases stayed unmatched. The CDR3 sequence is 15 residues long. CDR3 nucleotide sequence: TGTGCCAGCAGCCGACTAGCGGGAGTAAGGAATGAGCAGTTCTTC. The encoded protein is CASSRLAGVRNEQFF.

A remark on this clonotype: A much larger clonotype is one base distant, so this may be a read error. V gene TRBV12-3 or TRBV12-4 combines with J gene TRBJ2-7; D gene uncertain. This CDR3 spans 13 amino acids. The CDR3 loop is CTSSDGPAGEQYF. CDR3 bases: TGTACCAGCAGTGATGGGCCCGCTGGGGAGCAGTACTTC.

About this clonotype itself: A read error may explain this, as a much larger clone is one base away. The CDR3 DNA follows: TGCAGTGCCCAAGGACTAGCGGGGGAGTACGACGAGCAGTACTTC. It specifies CSAQGLAGEYDEQYF. The gene calls are TRBV20-1 and TRBJ2-7; 13 positions agree with TRBD2. Germline V gene lookup returns CDR1 DFQATT and CDR2 SNEGSKA (reference sequence). The CDR3 sequence is 15 residues long. V gave up 6 bases and J gave up 5 bases; unmatched junction bases: 10.

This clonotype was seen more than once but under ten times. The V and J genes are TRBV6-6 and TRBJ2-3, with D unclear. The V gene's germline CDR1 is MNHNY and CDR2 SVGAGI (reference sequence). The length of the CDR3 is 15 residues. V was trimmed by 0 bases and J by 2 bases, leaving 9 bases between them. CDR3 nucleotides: TGTGCCAGCAGTTACTCGATCAGGAACACAGATACGCAGTATTTT. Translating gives CASSYSIRNTDTQYF.

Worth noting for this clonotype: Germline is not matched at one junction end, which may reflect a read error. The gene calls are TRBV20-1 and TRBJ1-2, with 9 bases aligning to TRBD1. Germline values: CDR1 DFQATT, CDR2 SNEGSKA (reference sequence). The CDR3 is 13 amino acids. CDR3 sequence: CSASGQGNYGCTF. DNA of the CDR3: TGCAGTGCTAGTGGACAGGGGAACTATGGCTGCACCTTC.

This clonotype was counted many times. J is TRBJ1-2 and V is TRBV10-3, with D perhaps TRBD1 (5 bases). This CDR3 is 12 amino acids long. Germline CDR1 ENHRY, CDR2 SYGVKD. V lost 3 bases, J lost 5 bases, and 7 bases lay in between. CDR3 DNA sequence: TGTGCCATCAGTGATCCAGGGTATGGCTACACCTTC. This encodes CAISDPGYGYTF.

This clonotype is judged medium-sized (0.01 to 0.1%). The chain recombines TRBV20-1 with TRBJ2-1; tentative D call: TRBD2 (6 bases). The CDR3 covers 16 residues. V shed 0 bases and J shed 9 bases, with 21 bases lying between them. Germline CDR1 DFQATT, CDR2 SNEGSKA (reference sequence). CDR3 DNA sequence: TGCAGTGCTAGAGATAGGCGGAGGGCTCTCGACATTGAGCAGTTCTTC. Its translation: CSARDRRRALDIEQFF.

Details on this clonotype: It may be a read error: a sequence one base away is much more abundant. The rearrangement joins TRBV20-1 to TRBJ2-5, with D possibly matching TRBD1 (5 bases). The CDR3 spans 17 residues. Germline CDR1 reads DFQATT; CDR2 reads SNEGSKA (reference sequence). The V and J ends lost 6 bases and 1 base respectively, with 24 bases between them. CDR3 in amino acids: CSAQSSRASASQETQYF. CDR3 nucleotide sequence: TGCAGTGCCCAATCCAGCAGGGCCTCGGCTAGCCAAGAGACCCAGTACTTC.

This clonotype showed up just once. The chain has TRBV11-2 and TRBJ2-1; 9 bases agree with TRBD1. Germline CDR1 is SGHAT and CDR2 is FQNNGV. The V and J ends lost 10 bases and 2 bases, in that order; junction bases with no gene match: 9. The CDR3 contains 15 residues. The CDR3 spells CAKSLTGGTYNEQFF. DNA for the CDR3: TGTGCCAAGAGCTTAACAGGGGGCACCTACAATGAGCAGTTCTTC.

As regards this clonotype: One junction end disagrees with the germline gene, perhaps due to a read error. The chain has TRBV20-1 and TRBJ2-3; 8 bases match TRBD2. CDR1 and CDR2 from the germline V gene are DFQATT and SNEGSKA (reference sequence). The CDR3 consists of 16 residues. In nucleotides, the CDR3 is TGCAATGCTAAAGGGGGTGGGAGCGGGAGCACAGATACGCATTATTTT. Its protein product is CNAKGGGSGSTDTHYF.

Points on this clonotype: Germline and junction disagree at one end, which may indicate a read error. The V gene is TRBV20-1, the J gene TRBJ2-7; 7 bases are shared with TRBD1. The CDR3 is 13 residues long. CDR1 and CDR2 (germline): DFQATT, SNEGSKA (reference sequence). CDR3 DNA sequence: TGCAGTACTAGAAAGACAGGGAAGAACGAGCAGTACTTC. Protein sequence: CSTRKTGKNEQYF.

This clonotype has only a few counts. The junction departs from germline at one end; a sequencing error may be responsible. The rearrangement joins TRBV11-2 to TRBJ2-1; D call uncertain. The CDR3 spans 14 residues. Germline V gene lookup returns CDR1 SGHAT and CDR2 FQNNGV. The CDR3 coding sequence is TGTGCCAGCAACTTAGAATCAGGAAGAGATGAGCAGTTCTTC. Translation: CASNLESGRDEQFF.